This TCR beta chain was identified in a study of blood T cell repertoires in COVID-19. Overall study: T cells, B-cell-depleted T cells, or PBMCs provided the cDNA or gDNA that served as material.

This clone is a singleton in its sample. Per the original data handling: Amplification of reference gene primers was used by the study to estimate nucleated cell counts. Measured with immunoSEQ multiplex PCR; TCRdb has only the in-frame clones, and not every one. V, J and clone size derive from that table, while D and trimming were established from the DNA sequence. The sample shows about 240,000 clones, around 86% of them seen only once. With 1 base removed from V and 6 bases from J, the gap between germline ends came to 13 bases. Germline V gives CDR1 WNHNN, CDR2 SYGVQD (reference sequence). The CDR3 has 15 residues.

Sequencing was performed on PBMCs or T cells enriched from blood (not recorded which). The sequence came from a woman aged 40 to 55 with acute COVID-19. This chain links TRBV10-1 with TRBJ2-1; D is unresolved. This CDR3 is CASSEYLTGPNEQFF. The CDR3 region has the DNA TGCGCCAGCAGTGAGTACTTAACGGGTCCCAATGAGCAGTTCTTC.